A single sample gave rise to the 25 T cell receptor beta chains below, sequenced in a study of cytomegalovirus exposure and HLA in healthy donors. The PCR had 60 Vbeta and 13 Jbeta primers. The method was immunoSEQ multiplex PCR; TCRdb's version includes in-frame clones alone and lacks a portion of them. The sample yields around 170,000 clones, around three quarters seen once. The sequenced material came from PBMCs. The receptor set was obtained from a woman between 35 and 50 years old in good health and CMV-seronegative.

The chain couples TRBV6-5 to TRBJ2-1; 8 positions match TRBD1. The CDR3 loop spans 15 amino acids. J was trimmed by 4 bases and V by 5 bases; bases with no gene match: 7. CDR1 is MNHEY, CDR2 SVGAGI, per germline. CDR3 bases: TGTGCCAGCAGTCCCGGACAGGGATGGTACAATGAGCAGTTCTTC. It yields the protein CASSPGQGWYNEQFF.

This clone was detected a few times. This chain connects TRBV5-1 to TRBJ1-2, with D maybe TRBD1 (6 bases). The CDR3 consists of 14 residues. CDR1 is SGHRS, CDR2 YFSETQ, per germline. V was trimmed by 0 bases and J by 0 bases, leaving 6 bases between them. The CDR3 here is CASSLGTANYGYTF. CDR3 bases: TGCGCCAGCAGCTTGGGGACAGCTAACTATGGCTACACCTTC.

Notes on this clone: One end of the junction varies from germline; a read error may be responsible. The sample holds other DNA sequences that translate to the same CDR3. The chain carries TRBV30 and TRBJ1-1, with a weak D call TRBD1 (6 bases). CDR3 length: 13 amino acids. Per the germline V gene, CDR1 is GTSNPN and CDR2 is SVGIG (reference sequence). This chain's CDR3 is CAWTYRAGTEAFF. The CDR3 coding sequence is TGTGCCTGGACCTACAGGGCGGGCACTGAGGCTTTCTTT.

V usage is TRBV19 and J usage is TRBJ1-1, with 9 bases lining up with TRBD1. From germline, CDR1 is LNHDA and CDR2 SQIVND (reference sequence). CDR3 length equals 14 residues. The J segment lost 1 base and the V segment lost 7 bases, leaving 4 bases of the junction unmatched. The CDR3 coding sequence is TGTGCCAGTACGACAGGGGGTACGAACACTGAAGCTTTCTTT. Its translation is CASTTGGTNTEAFF.

In this sample, this clone turned up a few times. The chain has TRBV7-9 and TRBJ2-6; the D gene is possibly TRBD1 (5 bases). CDR1 SEHNR and CDR2 FQNEAQ come from the germline V gene (reference sequence). The length of the CDR3 is 17 residues. V lost 5 bases to trimming and J lost 2 bases, with 16 bases between them. CDR3 nucleotides: TGTGCCAGCAGCACCGCCAAATGGGGCACTGGGGCCAACGTCCTGACTTTC. It translates to CASSTAKWGTGANVLTF.

This clone appeared a few times. The V call is TRBV6-5, the J call TRBJ2-7, with TRBD1 as a possible D gene (5 bases). Germline loops: CDR1 MNHEY, CDR2 SVGAGI. The CDR3 sequence is 12 residues long. Trimming took off 5 bases at V and 6 bases at J, with 11 bases between the two ends. The CDR3 is CASSGRTREQYF. As DNA, the CDR3 is TGTGCCAGCAGTGGCCGGACACGCGAGCAGTACTTC.

This clone came up once. The chain couples TRBV27 to TRBJ1-5, with D possibly being TRBD1 (5 bases). Germline V lookup: CDR1 MNHEY, CDR2 SMNVEV (reference sequence). Between the trimmed V and J ends, which lost 5 bases and 3 bases, there was a span of 17 bases. The CDR3 loop spans 16 amino acids. CDR3 loop: CASSGYGGATNQPQHF. Here the CDR3 DNA reads TGTGCCAGCAGTGGCTACGGGGGAGCCACCAATCAGCCCCAGCATTTT.

This chain links TRBV2 with TRBJ2-3; 10 nucleotides match TRBD2. This CDR3 region has 13 residues. Germline lookup yields CDR1 SNHLY and CDR2 FYNNEI. Trimming at V came to 10 bases and at J to 5 bases, leaving 6 bases not matched to a gene. CDR3 DNA sequence: TGTGCCACCCCTAGCGGGAGTAAAGATACGCAGTATTTT. Its translation is CATPSGSKDTQYF.

Only a few counts were recorded for this clone. The rearrangement links TRBV10-3 to TRBJ2-5; the D gene is possibly TRBD2 (5 bases). The CDR3 covers 13 residues. The germline CDR1 and CDR2 sequences are ENHRY and SYGVKD. V was trimmed by 7 bases and J by 1 base, leaving 10 bases between them. This chain's CDR3 is CAITRGSQETQYF. In DNA, the CDR3 is TGTGCCATCACTCGGGGTAGCCAAGAGACCCAGTACTTC.

With regard to this clone: One junction end does not reproduce the germline sequence, and a read error may be involved. The rearrangement links TRBV7-9 to TRBJ2-7; possibly TRBD1 for D (6 bases). The CDR3 contains 13 residues. The germline V gene encodes CDR1 SEHNR and CDR2 FQNEAQ (reference sequence). CDR3 sequence (DNA): TGTTCCAGCAGGCCCGGACAGAACTACGAGCAGTACTTC. Protein product: CSSRPGQNYEQYF.

The rearrangement joins TRBV2 to TRBJ1-2; 8 positions agree with TRBD1. The CDR3 extends over 14 amino acids. Germline V gene sequence: CDR1 SNHLY, CDR2 FYNNEI. Germline trimming cut 3 bases from V and 4 bases from J; bases unmatched to any gene: 4. Here the CDR3 DNA reads TGTGCCAGCAGTGAGGGGACAGGACCCTATGGCTACACCTTC. It translates to CASSEGTGPYGYTF.

The chain couples TRBV5-6 to TRBJ1-2; D unclear. This CDR3 region has 16 residues. The germline V and J ends were trimmed by 1 base and 5 bases, with 18 bases remaining between them. The germline gives CDR1 SGHDT, CDR2 YYEEEE. The CDR3 sequence: CASSLMSPGVGYGYTF. The CDR3 region has the DNA TGTGCCAGCAGCTTGATGTCCCCAGGCGTAGGATATGGCTACACCTTC. The full variable domain, in which reference TRBV5-6 and TRBJ1-2 provide the parts outside the CDR3, is DAGVTQSPTHLIKTRGQQVTLRCSPKSGHDTVSWYQQALGQGPQFIFQYYEEEERQRGNFPDRFSGHQFPNYSSELNVNALLLGDSALYLCASSLMSPGVGYGYTFGSGTRLTVV.

The chain links TRBV7-2 to TRBJ2-7, with D tentatively TRBD1 (5 bases). In germline, CDR1 is SGHTA, CDR2 FQGNSA. This CDR3 spans 15 amino acids. V was cut by 3 bases and J by 6 bases, with 18 bases left in between. The CDR3 region has the DNA TGTGCCAGCAGCTTTCAGGGCATAAGGACCCGCGAGCAGTACTTC. This sequence encodes CASSFQGIRTREQYF.

This clone has a handful of counts. The chain has TRBV2 and TRBJ1-5; 7 positions match TRBD1. The CDR3 runs to 15 residues. Germline V gene lookup returns CDR1 SNHLY and CDR2 FYNNEI. The ends lost 6 bases at V and 4 bases at J; junction bases unmatched: 9. CDR3 loop: CASSRGQVINQPQHF. The CDR3 nucleotides read TGTGCCAGCAGCCGCGGACAGGTGATAAATCAGCCCCAGCATTTT.

This clone occurred a few times. Additional DNA sequences in this sample encode the identical CDR3. This sequence joins TRBV5-1 and TRBJ1-2; unclear D gene. Germline V gene data show CDR1 as SGHRS and CDR2 as YFSETQ. The CDR3 contains 11 residues. Trimming took off 0 bases at V and 7 bases at J, with 4 bases between the two ends. CDR3 coding DNA: TGCGCCAGCAGCTTGGGCGGTGGCTACACCTTC. This gives the protein CASSLGGGYTF.

The chain couples TRBV5-1 to TRBJ2-5, with TRBD2 matching over 13 bases. V shed 2 bases, J shed 7 bases, and the junction held 8 bases outside the gene matches. The CDR3 consists of 16 residues. Germline CDR1 SGHRS, CDR2 YFSETQ. The CDR3 nucleotides are TGCGCCAGCAGCTTCGGACTAGCGGGAGTTGAGCGGACCCAGTACTTC. Translating it yields CASSFGLAGVERTQYF.

Written as DNA, the CDR3 is TGCGCCAGCAGCTTGGTAGTGGGGCGGGATGAAGCTTTCTTT. This codes for CASSLVVGRDEAFF. The chain links TRBV5-1 to TRBJ1-1, with D possibly matching TRBD1 (5 bases). The CDR3 sequence is 14 residues long. Between the trimmed V and J ends, which lost 0 bases and 7 bases, there was a span of 13 bases. Looked up from germline, CDR1 is SGHRS and CDR2 is YFSETQ.

In this sample, this clone turned up a few times. The V gene is TRBV9, the J gene TRBJ2-5, with D tentatively TRBD2 (5 bases). Trimming took 3 bases from V and 8 from J, leaving 14 bases between them. The CDR3 consists of 13 residues. CDR1 and CDR2 (germline): SGDLS, YYNGEE. CDR3 in amino acids: CASSEGSDYTQYF. The DNA for the CDR3 is TGTGCCAGCAGCGAAGGCAGCGACTACACCCAGTACTTC.

The chain has TRBV18 and TRBJ1-5; TRBD1 might be the D (6 bases). Between the trimmed V and J ends, which lost 4 bases and 1 base, there was a span of 8 bases. The CDR3 is made up of 14 amino acids. Germline lookup yields CDR1 KGHSH and CDR2 LQKENI. CDR3 region: CASSQGDSNQPQHF. CDR3 DNA sequence: TGTGCCAGCTCACAGGGGGACAGCAATCAGCCCCAGCATTTT.

The chain is built from TRBV13 and TRBJ2-7; a possible D gene is TRBD2 (7 bases). The CDR3 is 14 residues long. The germline gives CDR1 PRHDT, CDR2 FYEKMQ (reference sequence). Trimming removed 5 bases at V and 7 bases at J, with 18 bases between. The CDR3 DNA reads TGTGCCAGCAGCATGGGGGGGGGCACGGAAGAGCAGTACTTC. It is translated as CASSMGGGTEEQYF.

The genes are TRBV6-6 and TRBJ1-1; D not resolved. This CDR3 contains 11 residues. CDR1 MNHNY and CDR2 SVGAGI come from the germline V gene (reference sequence). Trimming stripped 6 bases from V and 1 base from J, with 3 bases between. DNA for the CDR3: TGTGCCAGCAGAGCGAACACTGAAGCTTTCTTT. This translates into CASRANTEAFF.

V gene TRBV10-3 combines with J gene TRBJ2-7; the D gene is possibly TRBD1 (5 bases). This CDR3 has 13 residues. Germline values: CDR1 ENHRY, CDR2 SYGVKD. V was clipped by 8 bases and J by 5 bases, with 16 bases between them. CDR3 sequence reads: CAIDQGSEDEQYF. In DNA form, the CDR3 reads TGTGCCATCGATCAGGGAAGTGAGGACGAGCAGTACTTC.

The genes are TRBV19 and TRBJ1-5, with 11 nucleotides matching TRBD1. The germline CDR1 and CDR2 sequences are LNHDA and SQIVND (reference sequence). This CDR3 comprises 16 residues. V dropped 3 bases and J dropped 7; count of bases not matched to a gene: 8. The CDR3 here is CASSIWRTGGRQPQHF. In DNA, the CDR3 is TGTGCCAGTAGTATTTGGAGGACAGGGGGCCGACAGCCCCAGCATTTT. Full variable domain (rest looked up from reference TRBV19 and TRBJ1-5): DGGITQSPKYLFRKEGQNVTLSCEQNLNHDAMYWYRQDPGQGLRLIYYSQIVNDFQKGDIAEGYSVSREKKESFPLTVTSAQKNPTAFYLCASSIWRTGGRQPQHFGDGTRLSIL.

The V and J genes are TRBV28 and TRBJ1-1, with 8 bases identical to TRBD1. The CDR3 is 14 residues long. The V and J ends lost 3 bases and 6 bases, in that order; junction bases with no gene match: 6. In germline, CDR1 is MDHEN, CDR2 SYDVKM. CDR3 in DNA: TGTGCCAGCAGTTTCCTCGGACAGGGCTCTGAAGCTTTCTTT. Its translation is CASSFLGQGSEAFF.

This chain uses TRBV5-4 with TRBJ2-5, with D unresolved. TRBJ2-7 explains the end of the DNA better; the J call may be wrong. Germline V gives CDR1 SGHNT, CDR2 YYREEE (reference sequence). The CDR3 consists of 14 residues. The CDR3 DNA follows: TGTGCCAGCAGCTTGGCCGAGGTAGCTTACGAGCAGTACTTC. Translated: CASSLAEVAYEQYF.